These 28 T cell receptor beta chains came from one sample sequenced in a study of control samples from healthy donors and cancer patients. Clones were read by immunoSEQ multiplex PCR, and TCRdb kept only the in-frame ones, dropping some. Of 100,000 to 150,000 clones detected, more than 90% appear once; the ten largest clones hold less than 7%. The source material was blood. The receptors here all came from a man aged 18-30 years in good health.

The rearrangement links TRBV10-3 to TRBJ1-3; TRBD1 might be the D (5 bases). Trimming stripped 6 bases from V and 0 bases from J, with 15 bases between. Germline CDR1 reads ENHRY; CDR2 reads SYGVKD. This CDR3 region has 16 residues. In DNA, the CDR3 is TGTGCCATCAGGGGGGGGTACAGCGACTCTGGAAACACCATATATTTT. It is translated as CAIRGGYSDSGNTIYF.

The chain is built from TRBV5-6 and TRBJ1-2; no definite D call. The germline V gene has CDR1 SGHDT and CDR2 YYEEEE. Trimming took off 0 bases at V and 4 bases at J, with 4 bases between the two ends. The CDR3 spans 12 residues. The CDR3 region is CASSLGIYGYTF. The CDR3 DNA reads as TGTGCCAGCAGCTTGGGGATCTATGGCTACACCTTC.

The chain recombines TRBV18 with TRBJ2-5; D might be TRBD2 (6 bases). The V gene's germline CDR1 is KGHSH and CDR2 LQKENI. This CDR3 is built from 14 residues. Trimming pared 2 bases from V and 4 bases from J, leaving 11 bases between. CDR3 sequence: CASSPNQGGETQYF. For the CDR3, the DNA is TGTGCCAGCTCACCAAATCAGGGAGGAGAGACCCAGTACTTC.

The chain joins TRBV4-1 to TRBJ2-1; D not certain. V gave up 5 bases and J gave up 3 bases, with 8 bases separating them. In germline, CDR1 is MGHRA, CDR2 YSYEKL. The CDR3 is made up of 13 amino acids. The CDR3 loop reads CASSSSRYNEQFF. The CDR3 nucleotides are TGCGCCAGCAGCTCCTCCCGCTACAATGAGCAGTTCTTC.

The V gene is TRBV5-1, the J gene TRBJ2-1; 7 bases are shared with TRBD2. The junction had 13 bases not matched to a gene; V was cut back by 4 bases and J by 6 bases. Germline CDR1 is SGHRS and CDR2 is YFSETQ. CDR3 size: 16 residues. The CDR3 here is CASSGKRDPVVNEQFF. The CDR3 DNA is TGCGCCAGCAGCGGAAAGCGGGACCCGGTAGTCAATGAGCAGTTCTTC.

The chain links TRBV6-2 or TRBV6-3 to TRBJ1-1; the match to TRBD1 covers 7 bases. J was trimmed by 7 bases and V by 4 bases; bases with no gene match: 3. The germline CDR1 and CDR2 sequences are MNHEY and SVGEGT. CDR3 size: 12 residues. CDR3 region: CASSSGTVEAFF. The CDR3 DNA sequence: TGTGCCAGCAGTTCAGGGACAGTTGAAGCTTTCTTT.

The V gene is TRBV4-2, the J gene TRBJ1-3, with 7 nucleotides matching TRBD1. With 5 bases clipped from V and 4 bases from J, the junction kept 8 bases outside the gene matches. This CDR3 contains 15 residues. Germline assignment: CDR1 LGHNA and CDR2 YNFKEQ. This CDR3 reads CASSAPGTVGNTIYF. CDR3 coding DNA: TGTGCCAGCAGCGCACCCGGGACAGTCGGAAACACCATATATTTT.

The chain uses TRBV28 and TRBJ1-5; no clear D gene. The germline gives CDR1 MDHEN, CDR2 SYDVKM. V shed 7 bases and J shed 3 bases, with 7 bases lying between them. There are 12 residues in the CDR3. The CDR3, as DNA: TGTGCCAGCATGCTTAACAATCAGCCCCAGCATTTT. Residues: CASMLNNQPQHF.

The J gene is TRBJ2-2, the V gene TRBV5-6; D unresolved. The V gene lost 2 bases and the J gene lost 5 bases, with 1 base spanning the gap. The CDR3 is 11 residues long. Germline assignment: CDR1 SGHDT and CDR2 YYEEEE. The CDR3: CASSFTGELFF. In DNA form, the CDR3 reads TGTGCCAGCAGCTTTACCGGGGAGCTGTTTTTT.

The rearrangement joins TRBV15 to TRBJ2-1, with 7 nucleotides matching TRBD1. The CDR3 is made up of 17 amino acids. The ends lost 0 bases at V and 4 bases at J; junction bases unmatched: 9. In germline, CDR1 is LNHNV, CDR2 YYDKDF (reference sequence). This CDR3 is CATSREGTVPDYNEQFF. The CDR3 DNA follows: TGTGCCACCAGCAGAGAGGGGACAGTTCCAGATTACAATGAGCAGTTCTTC.

J is TRBJ1-4 and V is TRBV16; D gene unclear. This CDR3 comprises 15 residues. Germline lookup yields CDR1 KGHSY and CDR2 FQNENV. V was clipped by 3 bases and J by 0 bases, with 8 bases between them. CDR3 bases: TGTGCCAGCAGCCACGACTTTGCAACTAATGAAAAACTGTTTTTT. Translated: CASSHDFATNEKLFF.

The chain carries TRBV7-3 and TRBJ2-3; D remains unclear. Trimming stripped 1 base from V and 1 base from J, with 9 bases between. The CDR3 covers 15 residues. Germline lookup yields CDR1 SGHTA and CDR2 FQGTGA. CDR3 coding DNA: TGTGCCAGCAGCTTAAGGGCCTCAGGCACAGATACGCAGTATTTT. This encodes CASSLRASGTDTQYF.

The V gene is TRBV14, the J gene TRBJ2-5; D gene uncertain. The length of the CDR3 is 15 residues. Trimming left V 8 bases short and J 5 bases short, with 21 bases between. Germline loops: CDR1 SGHDN, CDR2 FVKESK. The CDR3 protein is CASGSGSGLGETQYF. CDR3 DNA sequence: TGTGCCAGCGGCTCCGGGTCCGGATTGGGGGAGACCCAGTACTTC.

The rearrangement uses TRBV2 and TRBJ2-7; TRBD1 matches 7 bases. V shed 8 bases and J 5 bases; nucleotides not matched to a gene: 9. The CDR3 sequence is 13 residues long. Looked up from germline, CDR1 is SNHLY and CDR2 is FYNNEI. As DNA, the CDR3 is TGTGCCAGCGGGCACAGGGGAGTCCACGAGCAGTACTTC. This encodes CASGHRGVHEQYF.

This clone was observed a single time. This chain joins TRBV12-2 and TRBJ1-3; the table's D gene call, TRBD1, was not cross checked with the DNA. TRBV12-2 is flagged as a pseudogene. There are 17 residues in the CDR3. DNA of the CDR3: TGTGCAAGTCGCTTAGGGCGCCGGGACAGATCTGGAAACACCATATATTTT. Translation gives CASRLGRRDRSGNTIYF.

This chain uses TRBV21-1 with TRBJ1-2; the DNA was not compared with TRBD1, the D call given in the table. TRBV21-1 is classified as a pseudogene. The CDR3 has 14 amino acids. The CDR3 loop is CASSKIRTGVGYTF. CDR3 coding DNA: TGTGCCAGCAGCAAAATTCGGACAGGGGTTGGCTACACCTTC.

The chain employs TRBV7-9 and TRBJ2-3; the D is unclear. The CDR3 loop spans 12 amino acids. Trimming pared 7 bases from V and 7 bases from J, leaving 12 bases between. Germline V gene sequence: CDR1 SEHNR, CDR2 FQNEAQ (reference sequence). The CDR3 bases are TGTGCCAGCAACGACTTCAGACATACGCAGTATTTT. As protein: CASNDFRHTQYF.

This chain joins TRBV7-2 and TRBJ2-1; 7 nucleotides align to TRBD1. Trimming at V came to 8 bases and at J to 5 bases, leaving 9 bases not matched to a gene. This CDR3 spans 14 amino acids. Germline loops: CDR1 SGHTA, CDR2 FQGNSA. CDR3 residues: CASSYRGGNNEQFF. CDR3 nucleotides: TGTGCCAGCTCTTATAGAGGGGGCAACAATGAGCAGTTCTTC.

The V and J genes are TRBV6-1 and TRBJ1-5; D unresolved. Per germline, CDR1 MNHNS and CDR2 SASEGT. The CDR3 covers 18 residues. With 1 base removed from V and 7 bases from J, the gap between germline ends came to 23 bases. The DNA for the CDR3 is TGTGCCAGCAGTGAAGGACCCGGGCTCCGGCAATGGGGACAGCCCCAGCATTTT. Its translation: CASSEGPGLRQWGQPQHF.

DNA of the CDR3: TGTGCCTGGAGTGCGGGACTAGCGGGGGGGTACGAGCAGTACTTC. Translated: CAWSAGLAGGYEQYF. The V call is TRBV30, the J call TRBJ2-7, with 16 bases that match TRBD2. V was pared by 1 base and J by 4 bases, with 1 base of the junction left unmatched. This CDR3 has 15 residues. Germline V gene lookup returns CDR1 GTSNPN and CDR2 SVGIG (reference sequence).

The V gene is TRBV11-2, the J gene TRBJ2-2, with 7 bases matching TRBD1. V lost 3 bases and J lost 1; bases outside the gene matches: 5. The CDR3 sequence is 16 residues long. The germline gives CDR1 SGHAT, CDR2 FQNNGV. The chain's CDR3 is CASSFNRGLNTGELFF. CDR3 DNA: TGTGCCAGCAGCTTTAACAGGGGCTTGAACACCGGGGAGCTGTTTTTT.

The chain uses TRBV18 and TRBJ2-6, with a weak D call TRBD1 (6 bases). CDR3 size: 15 residues. The germline V gene encodes CDR1 KGHSH and CDR2 LQKENI. Trimming left V 5 bases short and J 0 bases short, with 8 bases between. CDR3 amino acids: CASSVTGSGANVLTF. The DNA for the CDR3 is TGTGCCAGCTCAGTGACAGGCTCTGGGGCCAACGTCCTGACTTTC.

This clone was detected only once. This chain connects TRBV11-3 to TRBJ2-5, with 13 bases fitting TRBD2. Germline V gene lookup returns CDR1 SGHNT and CDR2 YENEEA. This CDR3 region has 14 residues. V shed 5 bases and J 5 bases; nucleotides not matched to a gene: 2. The CDR3: CASSPTSGGETQYF. CDR3 DNA: TGTGCCAGCAGCCCGACTAGCGGGGGGGAGACCCAGTACTTC. Full variable domain (rest looked up from reference TRBV11-3 and TRBJ2-5): EAGVVQSPRYKIIEKKQPVAFWCNPISGHNTLYWYLQNLGQGPELLIRYENEEAVDDSQLPKDRFSAERLKGVDSTLKIQPAELGDSAVYLCASSPTSGGETQYFGPGTRLLVL.

The CDR3 here is CASSPWRGLTYEQYF. DNA of the CDR3: TGTGCCAGCAGCCCCTGGCGGGGGCTTACCTACGAGCAGTACTTC. J is TRBJ2-7 and V is TRBV6-2 or TRBV6-3, with a weak D call TRBD2 (7 bases). The germline gives CDR1 MNHEY, CDR2 SVGEGT. V gave up 6 bases and J gave up 2 bases, with 17 bases separating them. The length of the CDR3 is 15 residues.

The gene calls are TRBV28 and TRBJ1-1; D not certain. CDR3 size: 15 residues. In germline, CDR1 is MDHEN, CDR2 SYDVKM. Deletions cut 7 bases from V and 2 bases from J, with 17 bases between. The CDR3: CASIPLLGINTEAFF. In DNA, the CDR3 is TGTGCCAGCATCCCCCTTTTGGGGATTAACACTGAAGCTTTCTTT.

The chain couples TRBV5-1 to TRBJ1-1; 11 positions agree with TRBD1. Germline CDR1 is SGHRS and CDR2 is YFSETQ. The CDR3 has 14 residues. The V gene end was trimmed by 5 bases and the J gene end by 6 bases; junction bases not matched to a gene: 6. CDR3 DNA: TGCGCCAGCAGACGCGGACAGGGGGCCGCTGAAGCTTTCTTT. Protein sequence: CASRRGQGAAEAFF.

The chain couples TRBV5-6 to TRBJ2-1; D is perhaps TRBD2 (5 bases). Trimming pared 4 bases from V and 4 bases from J, leaving 15 bases between. This CDR3 is 15 amino acids long. Germline loops: CDR1 SGHDT, CDR2 YYEEEE. CDR3 coding DNA: TGTGCCAGCAGCCCGTTTCCCGGGGTATACAATGAGCAGTTCTTC. Its translation is CASSPFPGVYNEQFF.

The chain uses TRBV6-1 and TRBJ2-7; TRBD1 aligns across 8 bases. The V gene end was trimmed by 2 bases and the J gene end by 3 bases; junction bases not matched to a gene: 6. The CDR3 covers 15 residues. Germline CDR1 MNHNS, CDR2 SASEGT. This chain's CDR3 is CASSEQDRAGYEQYF. In DNA, the CDR3 is TGTGCCAGCAGTGAACAGGACAGGGCTGGCTACGAGCAGTACTTC.